This paragraph reports one T cell receptor (beta chain). This record belongs to a study of beta chain features in type 1 diabetes. Germline trimming cut 3 bases from V and 1 base from J; bases unmatched to any gene: 13. There are 17 residues in the CDR3. Germline CDR1 is SQVTM and CDR2 is ANQGSEA. TCRB transcripts that were expressed got sequenced, as all of the isolated RNA had been reverse transcribed. TCRdb's copy holds only in-frame clones and misses some; the assay was immunoSEQ multiplex PCR. This table has around 330,000 clones, approximately 10% appearing once. The sequencing input was naive CD4+ T cells from blood. This TCR came from a woman aged 25 to 39 in good health. The chain uses TRBV29-1 and TRBJ2-7, with TRBD1 identical over 9 bases. The CDR3 nucleotides read TGCAGCGTTGAGGGATATATACAGGGGGCTGCTTCCTACGAGCAGTACTTC. Its protein product is CSVEGYIQGAASYEQYF.